These T cell receptor beta chains were read from a single sample in a study of blood T cell repertoires in COVID-19. The method was immunoSEQ multiplex PCR; TCRdb's version includes in-frame clones alone and lacks a portion of them. The sample has about 410,000 clones, roughly 90% seen once. The sample consisted of peripheral blood. These receptors originate from a woman aged 40-49 years with COVID-19, enrolled during active disease. CDR3s include the opening cysteine and the closing phenylalanine or tryptophan. A D gene is named only where the DNA matches it firmly. Clone size is given for some rows only: seen once, a few or many times, or a class if the clone is expanded.

v_gene: TRBV28
abundance: NA
j_gene: TRBJ2-7
d_gene: TRBD1
CDR3aa: CASSSTGHSSYEQYF
CDR3nt: TGTGCCAGCAGTTCGACAGGGCACAGCTCCTACGAGCAGTACTTC

v_gene: TRBV6-1
abundance: NA
j_gene: TRBJ2-1
d_gene: NA
CDR3aa: CASSELRSSLFF
CDR3nt: TGTGCCAGCAGTGAATTGAGGTCGTCCTTGTTCTTC

v_gene: TRBV6-2/TRBV6-3
abundance: NA
j_gene: TRBJ2-7
d_gene: NA
CDR3aa: CASSYKDRWSEQYF
CDR3nt: TGTGCCAGCAGTTACAAAGACAGGTGGTCCGAGCAGTACTTC

v_gene: TRBV5-1
abundance: NA
j_gene: TRBJ1-1
d_gene: NA
CDR3aa: CASSPDFSLNTEAFF
CDR3nt: TGCGCCAGCAGCCCGGACTTTTCTTTGAACACTGAAGCTTTCTTT

v_gene: TRBV28
abundance: NA
j_gene: TRBJ1-1
d_gene: TRBD1
CDR3aa: CASKDRASPNTEAFF
CDR3nt: TGTGCCAGCAAGGACAGGGCCTCACCGAACACTGAAGCTTTCTTT

v_gene: TRBV15
abundance: NA
j_gene: TRBJ1-5
d_gene: NA
CDR3aa: CATSPSWTVSNQPQHF
CDR3nt: TGTGCCACTAGTCCTTCATGGACAGTTAGCAATCAGCCCCAGCATTTT

v_gene: TRBV29-1
abundance: NA
j_gene: TRBJ1-2
d_gene: NA
CDR3aa: CSVVVPPYGYTF
CDR3nt: TGCAGCGTTGTAGTCCCCCCATATGGCTACACCTTC

v_gene: TRBV5-1
abundance: NA
j_gene: TRBJ2-7
d_gene: NA
CDR3aa: CASSWRQQYF
CDR3nt: TGCGCCAGCAGCTGGAGGCAGCAGTACTTC

v_gene: TRBV9
abundance: NA
j_gene: TRBJ1-2
d_gene: NA
CDR3aa: CASSVQGTGGYTF
CDR3nt: TGTGCCAGCAGCGTACAGGGAACTGGTGGCTACACCTTC

v_gene: TRBV6-5
abundance: NA
j_gene: TRBJ1-1
d_gene: NA
CDR3aa: CASSYARMNTEAFF
CDR3nt: TGTGCCAGCAGTTACGCGCGGATGAACACTGAAGCTTTCTTT

v_gene: TRBV10-2
abundance: NA
j_gene: TRBJ2-2
d_gene: NA
CDR3aa: CASSEAANTGELFF
CDR3nt: TGCGCCAGCAGTGAGGCGGCGAACACCGGGGAGCTGTTTTTT

v_gene: TRBV4-3
abundance: NA
j_gene: TRBJ2-1
d_gene: NA
CDR3aa: CASSHGTGYNEQFF
CDR3nt: TGCGCCAGCAGCCACGGCACAGGTTACAATGAGCAGTTCTTC

v_gene: TRBV6-2/TRBV6-3
abundance: once
j_gene: TRBJ2-7
d_gene: NA
CDR3aa: CASSWPTNEQYF
CDR3nt: TGTGCCAGCAGTTGGCCCACCAACGAGCAGTACTTC

v_gene: TRBV7-2
abundance: NA
j_gene: TRBJ2-1
d_gene: TRBD1
CDR3aa: CASSRGQALYNEQFF
CDR3nt: TGTGCCAGCAGCCGGGGACAGGCATTATACAATGAGCAGTTCTTC

v_gene: TRBV5-4
abundance: NA
j_gene: TRBJ1-2
d_gene: NA
CDR3aa: CASSPTQGITNYGYTF
CDR3nt: TGTGCCAGCAGCCCGACCCAGGGTATCACTAACTATGGCTACACCTTC

v_gene: TRBV6-5
abundance: NA
j_gene: TRBJ1-2
d_gene: TRBD1
CDR3aa: CASIIRTGGLDGYTF
CDR3nt: TGTGCCAGCATCATAAGGACAGGGGGCTTGGATGGCTACACCTTC

v_gene: TRBV6-6
abundance: NA
j_gene: TRBJ1-2
d_gene: TRBD1
CDR3aa: CASSYRPRQGPYGYTF
CDR3nt: TGTGCCAGCAGTTACCGACCACGACAGGGACCCTATGGCTACACCTTC

v_gene: TRBV5-1
abundance: NA
j_gene: TRBJ2-2
d_gene: NA
CDR3aa: CASSATGSTGELFF
CDR3nt: TGCGCCAGCAGCGCAACAGGGAGCACCGGGGAGCTGTTTTTT

v_gene: TRBV27
abundance: NA
j_gene: TRBJ1-1
d_gene: NA
CDR3aa: CASSFTGTGTEAFF
CDR3nt: TGTGCCAGCAGTTTTACAGGGACGGGCACTGAAGCTTTCTTT

v_gene: TRBV5-4
abundance: NA
j_gene: TRBJ1-2
d_gene: TRBD1
CDR3aa: CASSFVQGAQDGYTF
CDR3nt: TGTGCCAGCAGCTTTGTACAGGGGGCGCAGGATGGCTACACCTTC

v_gene: TRBV28
abundance: NA
j_gene: TRBJ1-4
d_gene: TRBD1
CDR3aa: CASSAGTGLFF
CDR3nt: TGTGCCAGCAGTGCCGGGACAGGACTGTTTTTT

v_gene: TRBV11-2
abundance: NA
j_gene: TRBJ2-4
d_gene: NA
CDR3aa: CASERTLLGKNIQYF
CDR3nt: TGTGCCAGCGAGCGGACCCTCTTAGGCAAAAACATTCAGTACTTC

v_gene: TRBV5-6
abundance: NA
j_gene: TRBJ2-7
d_gene: NA
CDR3aa: CASRRTSYEQYF
CDR3nt: TGTGCCAGCAGGAGGACATCCTACGAGCAGTACTTC

v_gene: TRBV29-1
abundance: NA
j_gene: TRBJ1-2
d_gene: NA
CDR3aa: CSVGGTLSGYTF
CDR3nt: TGCAGCGTTGGAGGCACCCTATCTGGCTACACCTTC

v_gene: TRBV19
abundance: NA
j_gene: TRBJ1-5
d_gene: NA
CDR3aa: CASSIYSSYEYPHF
CDR3nt: TGTGCCAGTAGTATCTACAGTTCCTACGAGTATCCGCATTTT

v_gene: TRBV7-2
abundance: NA
j_gene: TRBJ1-4
d_gene: NA
CDR3aa: CASSLDRGILFF
CDR3nt: TGTGCCAGCAGCTTAGATCGGGGGATACTGTTTTTT

v_gene: TRBV11-2
abundance: NA
j_gene: TRBJ1-2
d_gene: TRBD1
CDR3aa: CASSNTGVANYGYTF
CDR3nt: TGTGCCAGCAGCAACACAGGGGTGGCCAACTATGGCTACACCTTC

v_gene: TRBV7-9
abundance: NA
j_gene: TRBJ2-1
d_gene: NA
CDR3aa: CASSFPVLGAIHNYNEQFF
CDR3nt: TGTGCCAGCAGCTTTCCCGTGCTAGGGGCCATCCACAATTACAATGAGCAGTTCTTC

v_gene: TRBV29-1
abundance: NA
j_gene: TRBJ2-7
d_gene: TRBD1
CDR3aa: CSAFGQGFGEQYF
CDR3nt: TGCAGCGCTTTCGGACAGGGGTTTGGAGAGCAGTACTTC

v_gene: TRBV12-3/TRBV12-4
abundance: NA
j_gene: TRBJ1-1
d_gene: NA
CDR3aa: CASTGHKNTEAFF
CDR3nt: TGTGCCAGCACCGGACATAAGAACACTGAAGCTTTCTTT

v_gene: TRBV19
abundance: NA
j_gene: TRBJ2-7
d_gene: NA
CDR3aa: CASSAPGGGHPYEQYF
CDR3nt: TGTGCCAGTAGTGCACCCGGTGGGGGCCACCCCTACGAGCAGTACTTC

v_gene: TRBV30
abundance: NA
j_gene: TRBJ1-5
d_gene: NA
CDR3aa: CAWSGEGQPIQPQHF
CDR3nt: TGTGCCTGGAGCGGAGAGGGCCAGCCGATCCAGCCCCAGCATTTT

v_gene: TRBV7-2
abundance: NA
j_gene: TRBJ1-1
d_gene: TRBD1
CDR3aa: CASSLRTGVLNTEAFF
CDR3nt: TGTGCCAGCAGCTTAAGGACAGGGGTTTTGAACACTGAAGCTTTCTTT

v_gene: TRBV6-1
abundance: NA
j_gene: TRBJ2-1
d_gene: TRBD1
CDR3aa: CASSATGLSSYNEQFF
CDR3nt: TGTGCCAGCAGTGCGACAGGGCTGAGCTCCTACAATGAGCAGTTCTTC

v_gene: TRBV6-1
abundance: NA
j_gene: TRBJ2-2
d_gene: NA
CDR3aa: CASSEGWGKANTGELFF
CDR3nt: TGTGCCAGCAGTGAAGGGTGGGGCAAGGCCAACACCGGGGAGCTGTTTTTT

v_gene: TRBV5-1
abundance: NA
j_gene: TRBJ2-4
d_gene: TRBD2
CDR3aa: CASRGAGAPLEDIQYF
CDR3nt: TGCGCCAGCAGGGGAGCGGGAGCGCCGCTGGAAGACATTCAGTACTTC

v_gene: TRBV7-2
abundance: NA
j_gene: TRBJ2-3
d_gene: NA
CDR3aa: CASSQKGDTQYF
CDR3nt: TGTGCCAGCAGTCAAAAGGGGGATACGCAGTATTTT

v_gene: TRBV7-6
abundance: NA
j_gene: TRBJ1-3
d_gene: TRBD1
CDR3aa: CASSLAIQGPGNTIYF
CDR3nt: TGTGCCAGCAGCTTAGCCATACAGGGGCCTGGAAACACCATATATTTT

v_gene: TRBV18
abundance: NA
j_gene: TRBJ2-7
d_gene: NA
CDR3aa: CASSPRPGDDEQYF
CDR3nt: TGTGCCAGCTCACCTCGCCCGGGAGACGACGAGCAGTACTTC

v_gene: TRBV27
abundance: NA
j_gene: TRBJ1-2
d_gene: TRBD1
CDR3aa: CASSTLTGLGVGGYTF
CDR3nt: TGTGCCAGCAGTACCTTGACAGGGCTAGGGGTAGGAGGCTACACCTTC

v_gene: TRBV24-1
abundance: NA
j_gene: TRBJ2-1
d_gene: TRBD1
CDR3aa: CATSDFRDRYKDEQFF
CDR3nt: TGTGCCACCAGTGATTTTCGGGACAGGTACAAAGATGAGCAGTTCTTC

v_gene: TRBV7-6
abundance: NA
j_gene: TRBJ2-6
d_gene: NA
CDR3aa: CASSSGAGLSGANVLTF
CDR3nt: TGTGCCAGCAGCTCCGGAGCGGGTCTCTCTGGGGCCAACGTCCTGACTTTC

v_gene: TRBV4-2
abundance: NA
j_gene: TRBJ2-7
d_gene: NA
CDR3aa: CASSQDLVRVNEQYF
CDR3nt: TGTGCCAGCAGCCAAGATTTGGTCAGGGTCAACGAGCAGTACTTC

v_gene: TRBV9
abundance: NA
j_gene: TRBJ2-2
d_gene: NA
CDR3aa: CASSVQGSPGELFF
CDR3nt: TGTGCCAGCAGCGTGCAGGGTAGTCCCGGGGAGCTGTTTTTT

v_gene: TRBV6-6
abundance: once
j_gene: TRBJ1-1
d_gene: TRBD1
CDR3aa: CASKRQGGTEAFF
CDR3nt: TGTGCCAGCAAACGACAGGGGGGCACTGAAGCTTTCTTT

v_gene: TRBV21-1
abundance: NA
j_gene: TRBJ1-1
d_gene: NA
CDR3aa: CASSKAGRTEAFF
CDR3nt: TGTGCCAGCAGCAAAGCGGGGAGGACTGAAGCTTTCTTT

v_gene: TRBV6-2/TRBV6-3
abundance: NA
j_gene: TRBJ2-3
d_gene: NA
CDR3aa: CASSPSLAGGSDTQYF
CDR3nt: TGTGCCAGCAGTCCGTCCCTAGCTGGGGGCTCAGATACGCAGTATTTT

v_gene: TRBV7-9
abundance: NA
j_gene: TRBJ2-6
d_gene: TRBD1
CDR3aa: CASRGTGTPSGANVLTF
CDR3nt: TGTGCCAGCAGGGGGACAGGGACCCCCTCTGGGGCCAACGTCCTGACTTTC

v_gene: TRBV28
abundance: NA
j_gene: TRBJ2-2
d_gene: TRBD2
CDR3aa: CASNAGGGTGELFF
CDR3nt: TGTGCCAGCAACGCGGGAGGGGGCACCGGGGAGCTGTTTTTT

v_gene: TRBV27
abundance: NA
j_gene: TRBJ2-7
d_gene: TRBD2
CDR3aa: CASSPGLAGPNGEYF
CDR3nt: TGTGCCAGCAGCCCCGGACTAGCGGGACCCAACGGGGAGTACTTC

v_gene: TRBV27
abundance: NA
j_gene: TRBJ2-7
d_gene: TRBD1
CDR3aa: CASSRTGTGAYEQYF
CDR3nt: TGTGCCAGCAGTCGGACCGGGACAGGAGCCTACGAGCAGTACTTC

v_gene: TRBV11-2
abundance: NA
j_gene: TRBJ2-1
d_gene: NA
CDR3aa: CASSLAPEGPLNEQFF
CDR3nt: TGTGCCAGCAGCTTAGCGCCGGAGGGCCCCCTCAATGAGCAGTTCTTC

v_gene: TRBV4-2
abundance: once
j_gene: TRBJ1-5
d_gene: TRBD1
CDR3aa: CASSQDQMTGGRQPQHF
CDR3nt: TGTGCCAGCAGCCAAGATCAAATGACAGGGGGCCGCCAGCCCCAGCATTTT

v_gene: TRBV9
abundance: NA
j_gene: TRBJ1-1
d_gene: NA
CDR3aa: CASSPSPQENTEAFF
CDR3nt: TGTGCCAGCAGCCCGAGCCCCCAGGAGAACACTGAAGCTTTCTTT

v_gene: TRBV19
abundance: NA
j_gene: TRBJ2-3
d_gene: TRBD2
CDR3aa: CASSIAPSGKDTQYF
CDR3nt: TGTGCCAGTAGTATAGCACCTAGCGGGAAGGATACGCAGTATTTT

v_gene: TRBV6-5
abundance: NA
j_gene: TRBJ2-2
d_gene: TRBD1
CDR3aa: CASSSRGQGATGELFF
CDR3nt: TGTGCCAGCAGTTCCAGAGGACAGGGGGCAACCGGGGAGCTGTTTTTT

v_gene: TRBV18
abundance: NA
j_gene: TRBJ1-1
d_gene: TRBD1
CDR3aa: CASSPDREATEAFF
CDR3nt: TGTGCCAGCTCACCAGACAGGGAGGCCACTGAAGCTTTCTTT

v_gene: TRBV3-1/TRBV3-2
abundance: NA
j_gene: TRBJ1-1
d_gene: NA
CDR3aa: CASSHRVLNTEAFF
CDR3nt: TGTGCCAGCAGCCACAGGGTTCTTAACACTGAAGCTTTCTTT

v_gene: TRBV7-2
abundance: NA
j_gene: TRBJ2-7
d_gene: TRBD2
CDR3aa: CASSPPGLAYEQYF
CDR3nt: TGTGCCAGCAGCCCACCGGGACTAGCGTACGAGCAGTACTTC

v_gene: TRBV25-1
abundance: NA
j_gene: TRBJ2-1
d_gene: TRBD2
CDR3aa: CASSEFRAGAGNEQFF
CDR3nt: TGTGCCAGCAGTGAATTTAGAGCGGGAGCTGGGAATGAGCAGTTCTTC